This T cell receptor beta chain was captured by sequencing in a study of identical twins. TCRdb ran MiXCR on the 5' RACE reads and lists one entry per CDR3 protein. The data contain some 330,000 distinct CDR3 sequences, about 10% of them singletons. Germline V gene data show CDR1 as MGHRA and CDR2 as YSYEKL. V gave up 3 bases and J gave up 3 bases, with 15 bases separating them. The CDR3 runs to 15 residues. The table lists this clonotype with a count of one. Its antigen is still unknown. Study-wide points: Researchers caution that invariant MAIT and iNKT cells could partly confound zero-insertion analyses. An excess of low generation probability was shown by twin-shared out-of-frame alpha sequences.

The chain employs TRBV4-1 and TRBJ2-7, with D tentatively TRBD2 (5 bases). The TCR sequence derives from a woman aged 45-60 years in good health. Sequencing was performed on naive T cells sorted from blood. This CDR3 reads CASSQAMGSDYEQYF. As DNA, the CDR3 is TGCGCCAGCAGCCAGGCCATGGGGAGCGACTACGAGCAGTACTTC.